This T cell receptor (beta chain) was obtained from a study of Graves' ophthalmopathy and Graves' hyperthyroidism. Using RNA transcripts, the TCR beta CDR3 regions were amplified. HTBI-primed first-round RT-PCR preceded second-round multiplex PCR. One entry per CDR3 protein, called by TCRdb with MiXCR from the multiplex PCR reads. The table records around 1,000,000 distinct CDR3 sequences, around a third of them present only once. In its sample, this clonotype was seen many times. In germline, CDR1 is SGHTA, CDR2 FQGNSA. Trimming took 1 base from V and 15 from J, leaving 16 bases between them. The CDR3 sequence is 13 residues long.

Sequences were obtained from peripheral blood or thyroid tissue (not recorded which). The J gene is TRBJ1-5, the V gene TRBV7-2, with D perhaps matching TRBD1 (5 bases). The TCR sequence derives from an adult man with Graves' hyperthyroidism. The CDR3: CASSLGGVAALHF. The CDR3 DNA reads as TGTGCCAGCAGCTTAGGGGGGGTGGCCGCGCTGCATTTT.